A single TCR beta chain is shown here with its context. This sample was included in a study of PD-1 blockade in classical Hodgkin lymphoma. Germline values: CDR1 MNHEY, CDR2 SMNVEV (reference sequence). With 4 bases removed from V and 3 bases from J, the gap between germline ends came to 16 bases. This CDR3 contains 15 residues. Sample time point: cycle 4 day 1 (C4D1), after five to seven weeks of nivolumab. Relapses following autologous stem cell transplantation were seen in all patients, with brentuximab vedotin exposure varying. Magnetic negative selection was used to purify CD4+ T cells from thawed PBMCs. The study recorded best responses of complete response, partial response or progressive disease. Profiled with immunoSEQ multiplex PCR; TCRdb holds only in-frame clones, not every one. The repertoire consists of about 30,000 clones, with roughly nine tenths occurring once and the leading ten covering around 0.44%.

The clonotype was recovered from a human donor with classical Hodgkin lymphoma. The chain is built from TRBV27 and TRBJ2-7; D may be TRBD2 (6 bases). The source material was CD4+ T cells from blood, sampled before the fourth cycle of nivolumab. The CDR3 DNA reads TGTGCCAGCAGTTCCCGGGGGACTCCCTTCTACGAGCAGTACTTC. Translating it yields CASSSRGTPFYEQYF.